Reported below is one T cell receptor (beta chain). Its matching antigen is unknown. The germline V gene encodes CDR1 SGHDT and CDR2 YYEEEE. This CDR3 is built from 17 residues. V was clipped by 4 bases and J by 7 bases, with 23 bases between them. This table comes from immunoSEQ multiplex PCR, and its TCRdb copy is limited to in-frame clones, with some not included. The data contain about 19,000 clones, 65% to 70% of them singletons. The source of the sample is a study of OX40 agonist ivuxolimab in advanced cancers. General study results and limits: On average, CD8+ T cells had more expanded clones than CD4+.

Sequences were derived from CD4+ or CD8+ T cells sorted from blood, sampled in a trial of the OX40 agonist ivuxolimab. The clonotype originates from an adult with an advanced solid tumor such as melanoma, head and neck, liver or kidney cancer. This chain connects TRBV5-6 to TRBJ2-2; either TRBD1 or TRBD2 may fit D (5 bases each). CDR3 in DNA: TGTGCCAGCAGCCTTGCCCGGATCCGGGACGGCAACGGGGAGCTGTTTTTT. It yields the protein CASSLARIRDGNGELFF.